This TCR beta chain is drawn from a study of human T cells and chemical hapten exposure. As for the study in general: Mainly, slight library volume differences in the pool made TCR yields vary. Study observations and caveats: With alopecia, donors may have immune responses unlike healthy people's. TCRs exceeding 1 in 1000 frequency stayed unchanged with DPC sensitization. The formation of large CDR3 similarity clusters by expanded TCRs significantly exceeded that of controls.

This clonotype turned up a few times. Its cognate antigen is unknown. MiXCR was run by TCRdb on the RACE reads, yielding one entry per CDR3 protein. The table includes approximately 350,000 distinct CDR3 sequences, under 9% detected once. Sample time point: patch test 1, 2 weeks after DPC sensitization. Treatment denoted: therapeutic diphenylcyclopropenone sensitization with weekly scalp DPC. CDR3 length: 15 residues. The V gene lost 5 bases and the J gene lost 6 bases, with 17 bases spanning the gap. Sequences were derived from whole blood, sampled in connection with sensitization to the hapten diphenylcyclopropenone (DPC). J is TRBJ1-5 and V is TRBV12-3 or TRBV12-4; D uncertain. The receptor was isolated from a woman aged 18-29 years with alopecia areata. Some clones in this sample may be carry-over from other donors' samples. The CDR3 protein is CASSPYGPFGQPQHF. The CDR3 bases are TGTGCCAGCAGTCCGTACGGACCCTTTGGTCAGCCCCAGCATTTT.